The 11 T cell receptor beta chains given below trace back to one sample, sequenced in a study of blood T cell repertoires in COVID-19. Clones were sequenced by immunoSEQ multiplex PCR, and TCRdb holds only the in-frame ones, with some missing. The sample gives some 270,000 clones, around nine tenths of which show up once; under 2% is in the top ten. Input material: peripheral blood. These receptors all come from a woman aged 55-70 years who had recovered from COVID-19.

The V gene is TRBV5-4, the J gene TRBJ2-5; weak D call: TRBD1 (5 bases). Germline V gene lookup returns CDR1 SGHNT and CDR2 YYREEE (reference sequence). The V and J ends lost 0 bases and 1 base respectively, with 10 bases between them. CDR3 size: 15 residues. The CDR3: CASSLVGAPQETQYF. The CDR3 DNA reads TGTGCCAGCAGCTTGGTAGGGGCCCCCCAAGAGACCCAGTACTTC. Drawing the rest from reference TRBV5-4 and TRBJ2-5, the complete variable domain is ETGVTQSPTHLIKTRGQQVTLRCSSQSGHNTVSWYQQALGQGPQFIFQYYREEENGRGNFPPRFSGLQFPNYSSELNVNALELDDSALYLCASSLVGAPQETQYFGPGTRLLVL.

In its sample, this clone was seen once. This sequence joins TRBV12-3 or TRBV12-4 and TRBJ1-1; D is possibly TRBD1 (5 bases). CDR3 size: 13 residues. V shed 5 bases and J shed 1 base, with 8 bases lying between them. The CDR3 bases are TGTGCCAGCAGTGGGGGGGGGAACACTGAAGCTTTCTTT. It encodes CASSGGGNTEAFF.

This rearrangement joins TRBV9 to TRBJ2-3; 10 bases are a match to TRBD2. Looked up from germline, CDR1 is SGDLS and CDR2 is YYNGEE. CDR3 length: 15 amino acids. The trim removed 5 bases at V and 3 bases at J, leaving 6 bases unmatched. DNA for the CDR3: TGTGCCAGCAGTTTAGCGGGGGGAAGAACAGATACGCAGTATTTT. Protein sequence: CASSLAGGRTDTQYF.

Comment on this clone: Other DNA variants within this sample encode the same CDR3. The gene calls are TRBV5-1 and TRBJ1-2; D not certain. Trimming pared 4 bases from V and 0 bases from J, leaving 7 bases between. This CDR3 comprises 13 residues. CDR1 and CDR2 from the germline V gene are SGHRS and YFSETQ. The CDR3 sequence is CASSRGTNYGYTF. DNA for the CDR3: TGCGCCAGCAGCCGAGGTACTAACTATGGCTACACCTTC.

This clone appeared a few times. This sequence joins TRBV7-3 and TRBJ2-7; TRBD1 agrees at 8 bases. This CDR3 spans 14 amino acids. Trimming at V came to 2 bases and at J to 6 bases, leaving 6 bases not matched to a gene. The germline V gene encodes CDR1 SGHTA and CDR2 FQGTGA. DNA for the CDR3: TGTGCCAGCAGCTTATATGGACAGGGAGGCGAGCAGTACTTC. This encodes CASSLYGQGGEQYF.

This chain joins TRBV6-5 and TRBJ2-7; D gene unclear. CDR3 length: 12 residues. V lost 2 bases and J 3 bases, leaving 5 bases between the germline ends. Germline V CDR1 and CDR2: MNHEY, SVGAGI. The CDR3 here is CASSYAGYEQYF. CDR3 in DNA: TGTGCCAGCAGTTACGCAGGCTACGAGCAGTACTTC.

The chain combines TRBV25-1 with TRBJ1-5; D remains ambiguous. Germline CDR1 and CDR2: MGHDK and SYGVNS. This CDR3 is built from 13 residues. The ends were cut back, 6 bases at V and 0 bases at J, with 6 bases in the middle. This chain's CDR3 is CASSSFSNQPQHF. CDR3 nucleotide sequence: TGTGCCAGCAGCAGTTTTAGCAATCAGCCCCAGCATTTT.

The table lists this clone with a count of one. The rearrangement joins TRBV6-2 or TRBV6-3 to TRBJ1-6, with D unclear. The CDR3 contains 16 residues. With 5 bases removed from V and 10 bases from J, the gap between germline ends came to 21 bases. Germline V gene lookup returns CDR1 MNHEY and CDR2 SVGEGT. CDR3 in amino acids: CASSLPQIATASPLHF. The CDR3 bases are TGTGCCAGCAGTCTCCCGCAGATAGCCACGGCCTCACCCCTCCACTTT.

J is TRBJ2-1 and V is TRBV15; a possible D gene is TRBD2 (6 bases). Germline V gives CDR1 LNHNV, CDR2 YYDKDF (reference sequence). V was shortened by 3 bases and J by 6 bases, with 15 bases between the two germline ends. The CDR3 length is 15 residues. DNA for the CDR3: TGTGCCACCAGCAGGGGGGGACGGACATCCAATGAGCAGTTCTTC. Its translation is CATSRGGRTSNEQFF.

The chain carries TRBV6-4 and TRBJ2-1; TRBD2 matches 7 bases. CDR3 length: 12 amino acids. V was clipped by 4 bases and J by 12 bases; unmatched bases: 6. The germline V gene encodes CDR1 MRHNA and CDR2 SNTAGT. The DNA for the CDR3 is TGTGCCAGCAGTGGTGAAGCGGGGAGGCAGTTCTTC. Protein product: CASSGEAGRQFF.

V usage is TRBV9 and J usage is TRBJ2-2; tentative D call: TRBD1 (5 bases). Per germline, CDR1 SGDLS and CDR2 YYNGEE. The length of the CDR3 is 17 residues. Trimming shortened V by 4 bases and J by 4 bases, and 20 bases separated the two germline ends. In nucleotides, the CDR3 is TGTGCCAGCAGCCCCCGGATGGGCAGGGTGGGCACCGGGGAGCTGTTTTTT. This gives the protein CASSPRMGRVGTGELFF.